These T cell receptor beta chains were read from a single sample in a study of tumor-infiltrating lymphocytes in primary liver carcinoma. In TCRdb, the multiplex PCR reads were re-called with MiXCR into one record per CDR3 protein. This table holds fewer than 50,000 distinct CDR3 sequences, 75% found once. The sequenced material came from tumor-adjacent normal liver tissue. Receptor source: a woman in her twenties or thirties with primary liver carcinoma and hepatitis B virus infection. The CDR3 runs from the conserved cysteine through the conserved F or W. The order of the fields is V gene, CDR3 length, D gene, clone size, J gene, CDR3 protein, CDR3 DNA. A D gene is named only where the DNA matches it firmly. The listing skips clone size in some rows; elsewhere it reads once, few, many or a size class.

v_call: TRBV11-2; cdr3_length: 17; d_call: TRBD2; clone_size: NA; j_call: TRBJ2-3; cdr3_aa: CASSHRGSGNLTDMQYF; cdr3_nt: TGTGCCAGCAGTCATCGAGGGAGCGGGAACCTCACAGATATGCAGTATTTT
v_call: TRBV11-2; cdr3_length: 15; d_call: TRBD1; clone_size: medium-sized; j_call: TRBJ2-5; cdr3_aa: CASSLGAGGGETQYF; cdr3_nt: TGTGCCAGCAGCTTAGGGGCAGGGGGTGGGGAGACCCAGTACTTC
v_call: TRBV4-2; cdr3_length: 17; d_call: TRBD2; clone_size: medium-sized; j_call: TRBJ2-2; cdr3_aa: CASSQPLRTSETGELFF; cdr3_nt: TGTGCCAGCAGCCAACCTCTGAGGACTAGCGAAACCGGGGAGCTGTTTTTT
v_call: TRBV7-8; cdr3_length: 16; d_call: TRBD1; clone_size: medium-sized; j_call: TRBJ1-2; cdr3_aa: CASSFEGTGGGYGYTF; cdr3_nt: TGTGCCAGCAGCTTCGAAGGGACAGGGGGTGGCTATGGCTACACCTTC
v_call: TRBV7-9; cdr3_length: 17; d_call: TRBD1; clone_size: NA; j_call: TRBJ2-1; cdr3_aa: CARSSHTGTGLYNVQFF; cdr3_nt: TGTGCCAGAAGCTCGCATACCGGGACAGGCCTATACAATGTGCAGTTCTTC
v_call: TRBV7-9; cdr3_length: 15; d_call: NA; clone_size: many; j_call: TRBJ2-7; cdr3_aa: CASSSQLFGGYEQYF; cdr3_nt: TGTGCCAGCAGCTCCCAACTCTTCGGGGGCTACGAGCAGTACTTC
v_call: TRBV6-1; cdr3_length: 14; d_call: NA; clone_size: medium-sized; j_call: TRBJ2-7; cdr3_aa: CASSDSHSGSEQYF; cdr3_nt: TGTGCCAGCAGTGATTCACATTCTGGATCCGAGCAGTACTTC
v_call: TRBV4-2; cdr3_length: 18; d_call: TRBD2; clone_size: NA; j_call: TRBJ2-5; cdr3_aa: CASSQDVGTSGALETQYF; cdr3_nt: TGTGCCAGCAGCCAAGATGTGGGGACTAGCGGGGCCTTAGAGACCCAGTACTTC
v_call: TRBV4-3; cdr3_length: 18; d_call: TRBD2; clone_size: many; j_call: TRBJ2-2; cdr3_aa: CASSQGLAGGMNTGELFF; cdr3_nt: TGCGCCAGCAGCCAAGGACTAGCGGGAGGGATGAACACCGGGGAGCTGTTTTTT
v_call: TRBV13; cdr3_length: 15; d_call: NA; clone_size: NA; j_call: TRBJ1-1; cdr3_aa: CASNPAGEGGTEALF; cdr3_nt: TGTGCCAGCAACCCCGCCGGGGAGGGGGGCACTGAAGCTTTATTT
v_call: TRBV12-3/TRBV12-4; cdr3_length: 13; d_call: NA; clone_size: NA; j_call: TRBJ2-7; cdr3_aa: CASRQFGYGEQYF; cdr3_nt: TGCGCCAGCCGCCAATTTGGGTACGGCGAGCAGTACTTC
v_call: TRBV11-2; cdr3_length: 13; d_call: NA; clone_size: NA; j_call: TRBJ2-7; cdr3_aa: CASSFTGRHEWYF; cdr3_nt: TGTGCCAGCAGCTTTACAGGGAGGCACGAGTGGTACTTC
v_call: TRBV12-3/TRBV12-4; cdr3_length: 15; d_call: TRBD2; clone_size: NA; j_call: TRBJ2-1; cdr3_aa: CASTLLAGVLNEQFF; cdr3_nt: TGTGCCAGCACCCTGCTAGCGGGAGTTCTCAATGAGCAGTTCTTC
v_call: TRBV12-3/TRBV12-4; cdr3_length: 16; d_call: TRBD2; clone_size: NA; j_call: TRBJ2-1; cdr3_aa: CASNRTNGRIRGEQFF; cdr3_nt: TGTGCCAGCAATCGGACTAACGGGAGGATTCGTGGTGAGCAGTTCTTC
v_call: TRBV19; cdr3_length: 13; d_call: NA; clone_size: many; j_call: TRBJ2-4; cdr3_aa: CASKDDDKNIQYF; cdr3_nt: TGTGCCAGTAAAGATGATGACAAAAACATTCAGTACTTC
v_call: TRBV25-1; cdr3_length: 14; d_call: TRBD1; clone_size: few; j_call: TRBJ2-2; cdr3_aa: CASRTGTGVGELFF; cdr3_nt: TGTGCCAGCAGGACCGGGACAGGGGTCGGGGAGCTGTTTTTT
v_call: TRBV12-3/TRBV12-4; cdr3_length: 13; d_call: NA; clone_size: NA; j_call: TRBJ1-2; cdr3_aa: CASSLHPSNGYTF; cdr3_nt: TGTGCCAGCAGCTTACACCCCTCTAATGGCTACACCTTC